This TCR beta chain was sequenced for a study of regulatory T cells in long-lasting Graves disease. Overall study results and limits: Persistent Graves' cases showed lower TCR diversity than newly diagnosed cases.

CDR3 regions were amplified by Arm-PCR using iRepertoire HTBI primers to build TCR beta libraries. MiXCR was run by TCRdb on the multiplex PCR reads, yielding one entry per CDR3 protein. The sample holds roughly 380,000 distinct CDR3 sequences, over 15% seen once. Time point described: newly diagnosed GD, antithyroid drugs for less than 3 months. Preparation of the TCR library used RNA extracted from PBMCs. The V end was cut by 3 bases, the J end by 1 base, with 13 bases between. CDR1 is LGHDT and CDR2 is YNNKEL in the germline V gene (reference sequence). The length of the CDR3 is 15 residues. This clonotype was picked up a small number of times. The target antigen is unknown. These data were also reused for a study on T cells in Graves' hyperthyroidism and ophthalmopathy.

V gene TRBV3-1 combines with J gene TRBJ2-7; D not certain. Sequencing was performed on peripheral blood mononuclear cells (PBMCs), taken at new diagnosis, from a patient treated with antithyroid drugs. The sequence was collected from a middle-aged man with Graves disease. The CDR3 reads CASSHPSGLSYEQYF. In nucleotides, the CDR3 is TGTGCCAGCAGCCATCCTTCGGGTCTATCCTACGAGCAGTACTTC.